The text below deals with one TCR beta chain. What it binds is not known. 60 Vbeta and 13 Jbeta primers were used in PCR. The protocol was immunoSEQ multiplex PCR, while the TCRdb copy is restricted to in-frame clones and leaves out a portion. Counted here are about 200,000 clones, about four fifths occurring once; the ten biggest clones make up roughly 1.5%. The V gene lost 1 base and the J gene lost 8 bases, with 6 bases spanning the gap. The CDR3 runs to 11 residues. Per germline, CDR1 SGHDT and CDR2 YYEEEE. This sample stems from a study of cytomegalovirus exposure and HLA in healthy donors. Regarding the study as a whole: CMV serostatus was the only immune exposure information that was available.

This clonotype was obtained from a girl aged 10 to 17 in good health and CMV-seropositive. Sequenced material: PBMCs. The chain recombines TRBV5-6 with TRBJ1-1, with D perhaps TRBD1 (5 bases). The CDR3 reads CASSLNREAFF. The CDR3 DNA sequence: TGTGCCAGCAGCTTGAACAGGGAAGCTTTCTTT.